The present TCR beta chain was sequenced within a study of shared clonotypes between healthy human individuals. Trimming shortened V by 7 bases and J by 4 bases, and 14 bases separated the two germline ends. Germline CDR1 is SGHTS and CDR2 is YDEGEE. This CDR3 region has 13 residues. Points from the study as a whole: When naive CD4 clonotypes were compared across four donors, approximately 5% were shared.

This clone has a single count. The antigen remains unidentified. Produced via immunoSEQ multiplex PCR; TCRdb's table is partial and in-frame only. The table shows about 710,000 clones, with around 70% occurring only once. The sequenced sample was memory CD4+ T cells sorted from blood. The subset here: CD45RA-negative fraction. This sequence was found in a woman aged 30 to 39 in good health. The chain is built from TRBV5-8 and TRBJ1-2; D uncertain. The CDR3 protein is CASATENFYGYTF. In DNA, the CDR3 is TGTGCCAGCGCGACGGAAAATTTCTATGGCTACACCTTC. Together with reference TRBV5-8 and TRBJ1-2, the CDR3 gives the full variable domain: EAGVTQSPTHLIKTRGQQATLRCSPISGHTSVYWYQQALGLGLQFLLWYDEGEERNRGNFPPRFSGRQFPNYSSELNVNALELEDSALYLCASATENFYGYTFGSGTRLTVV.